The text below deals with one T cell receptor beta chain. This record comes from a study of metastatic and nonmetastatic thyroid tumors. TCRdb re-clonotyped the PCR reads via MiXCR. Of some 14,000 clones in the sample, about 32% were seen once. Germline-derived CDR1 and CDR2 are MGHRA and YSYEKL. V was clipped by 0 bases and J by 5 bases, with 17 bases between them. This CDR3 comprises 17 residues. Prior to thyroid surgery, none of the patients had received any treatment. The clonotype comes from a male donor with papillary thyroid cancer or a benign thyroid nodule (not recorded which). Some clones in this sample may be carry-over from other donors' samples. The chain is built from TRBV4-1 and TRBJ2-1; unclear D gene. Sequencing was done on a sample of tumor tissue. The CDR3 region is CASSQELGRWLDNEQFF. The CDR3 bases are TGCGCCAGCAGCCAAGAATTAGGCCGGTGGTTGGACAATGAGCAGTTCTTC.